The sequence of this TCR beta chain was determined in a study of cytomegalovirus exposure and HLA in healthy donors. The primer mix had 60 Vbeta and 13 Jbeta primers. The data were produced by immunoSEQ multiplex PCR, yet TCRdb's version contains in-frame clones alone and is incomplete. Found here are 150,000 or so clones, 70% to 80% of them singletons; the top ten hold approximately 13%. CDR3 length equals 15 residues. The V end lost 4 bases, the J end lost 2 bases, and 11 bases lay between the germline ends. Germline CDR1 reads SGHNT; CDR2 reads YENEEA. This clone was picked up one time. This sequence joins TRBV11-3 and TRBJ2-2, with D uncertain. Sequenced material: PBMCs. The receptor's source is a man aged 40-55 years in good health and CMV-seropositive. The CDR3 loop reads CASSSEYLNTGELFF. In DNA form, the CDR3 reads TGTGCCAGCAGCTCGGAGTATCTTAACACCGGGGAGCTGTTTTTT. Drawing the rest from reference TRBV11-3 and TRBJ2-2, the complete variable domain is EAGVVQSPRYKIIEKKQPVAFWCNPISGHNTLYWYLQNLGQGPELLIRYENEEAVDDSQLPKDRFSAERLKGVDSTLKIQPAELGDSAVYLCASSSEYLNTGELFFGEGSRLTVL.